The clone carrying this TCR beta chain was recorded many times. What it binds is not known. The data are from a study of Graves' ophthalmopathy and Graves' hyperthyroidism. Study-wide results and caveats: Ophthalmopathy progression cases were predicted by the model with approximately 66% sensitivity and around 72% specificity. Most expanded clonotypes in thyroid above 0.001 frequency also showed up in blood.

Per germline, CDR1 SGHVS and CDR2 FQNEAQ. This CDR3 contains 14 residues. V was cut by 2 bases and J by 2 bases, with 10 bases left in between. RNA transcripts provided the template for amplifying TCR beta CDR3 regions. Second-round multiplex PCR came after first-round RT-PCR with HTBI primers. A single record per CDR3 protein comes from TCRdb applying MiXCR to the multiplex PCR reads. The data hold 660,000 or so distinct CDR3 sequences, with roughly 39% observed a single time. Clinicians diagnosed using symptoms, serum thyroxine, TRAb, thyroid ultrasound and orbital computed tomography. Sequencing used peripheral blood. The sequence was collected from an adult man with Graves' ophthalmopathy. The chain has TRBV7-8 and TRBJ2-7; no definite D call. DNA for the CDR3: TGTGCCAGCAGCTTATATGCAGGCCCCTACGAGCAGTACTTC. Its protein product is CASSLYAGPYEQYF.